The 5 T cell receptor beta chains presented below share a single source sample, sequenced in a study of control samples from healthy donors and cancer patients. Repertoires were generated with immunoSEQ multiplex PCR, while TCRdb's copy carries only in-frame clones and drops some. The sample contains 120,000 or so clones, around 87% of which appear only once. Sequences were obtained from blood. The receptor set was obtained from a man in his sixties in good health.

CDR3 in DNA: TGTGCCAGCAACCCGGGACAGAGCCGGACAAATCAGCCCCAGCATTTT. This sequence encodes CASNPGQSRTNQPQHF. V is TRBV2 and J is TRBJ1-5, with 7 bases fitting TRBD1. Trimming removed 7 bases from V and 4 bases from J; junction bases left unmatched: 13. CDR1 and CDR2 from the germline V gene are SNHLY and FYNNEI. The CDR3 runs 16 residues.

This chain joins TRBV29-1 and TRBJ1-1; D is uncertain. In germline, CDR1 is SQVTM, CDR2 ANQGSEA. This CDR3 comprises 13 residues. V lost 0 bases to trimming and J lost 1 base, with 6 bases between them. CDR3 coding DNA: TGCAGCGTTGAAGATCTTAGGAACACTGAAGCTTTCTTT. This gives the protein CSVEDLRNTEAFF.

The rearrangement links TRBV28 to TRBJ1-1; 9 nucleotides match TRBD1. Trimming removed 6 bases from V and 11 bases from J; junction bases left unmatched: 7. CDR1 is MDHEN and CDR2 is SYDVKM in the germline V gene. This CDR3 has 12 residues. The CDR3 DNA is TGTGCCAGCAGCCGACTCGACAGGGGGGCTTTCTTT. This codes for CASSRLDRGAFF.

V is TRBV30 and J is TRBJ1-4; unclear D gene. Germline V lookup: CDR1 GTSNPN, CDR2 SVGIG (reference sequence). The CDR3 has 14 residues. Trimming shortened V by 2 bases and J by 8 bases, and 15 bases separated the two germline ends. The CDR3: CAWSSRRVMEKLFF. Written as DNA, the CDR3 is TGTGCCTGGAGTTCACGAAGGGTTATGGAAAAACTGTTTTTT.

V usage is TRBV9 and J usage is TRBJ1-3; D is ambiguous. The V gene lost 1 base and the J gene lost 0 bases, with 11 bases spanning the gap. Germline V lookup: CDR1 SGDLS, CDR2 YYNGEE. CDR3 length: 16 residues. The DNA for the CDR3 is TGTGCCAGCAGCGTATCTGTTCAAACCTCTGGAAACACCATATATTTT. This encodes CASSVSVQTSGNTIYF. The complete variable domain, with remaining parts taken from reference TRBV9 and TRBJ1-3, reads DSGVTQTPKHLITATGQRVTLRCSPRSGDLSVYWYQQSLDQGLQFLIQYYNGEERAKGNILERFSAQQFPDLHSELNLSSLELGDSALYFCASSVSVQTSGNTIYFGEGSWLTVV.